This TCR beta chain was identified during a study of identical twins. Using its own MiXCR run on the 5' RACE reads, TCRdb lists one record per CDR3 protein. Seen here are approximately 600,000 distinct CDR3 sequences, 7.5% to 10% observed once, and the top ten hold roughly 3.2%. This clonotype showed up just a few times. The length of the CDR3 is 14 residues. CDR1 SQVTM and CDR2 ANQGSEA come from the germline V gene. V lost 7 bases to trimming and J lost 2 bases, with 12 bases between them. Every one of the donors was a healthy Caucasian. These data also formed part of another study, on yellow fever vaccine responses in identical twins.

The gene calls are TRBV29-1 and TRBJ2-6, with D perhaps matching TRBD1 or TRBD2 (5 bases each). Sequenced sample: PBMCs. This sequence was found in a woman aged 18 to 35 in good health. CDR3: CSAAGRAGANVLTF. CDR3 nucleotides: TGCAGCGCCGCGGGCAGGGCTGGGGCCAACGTCCTGACTTTC.